The 19 T cell receptor beta chains presented below share a single source sample, sequenced in a study of cytomegalovirus exposure and HLA in healthy donors. Primers for the PCR totalled 60 Vbeta and 13 Jbeta. The table came from immunoSEQ multiplex PCR; TCRdb's copy has only in-frame clones and leaves some out. The sample lists about 110,000 clones, roughly 63% occurring once. Material for sequencing was PBMCs. These receptors all stem from a woman in her 70s in good health and CMV-seropositive.

This rearrangement joins TRBV5-1 to TRBJ1-1, with TRBD1 as a possible D gene (5 bases). V was pared by 4 bases and J by 6 bases, with 19 bases between. CDR1 and CDR2 from the germline V gene are SGHRS and YFSETQ. The CDR3 consists of 15 residues. CDR3 residues: CASSPQATGSAEAFF. The DNA for the CDR3 is TGCGCCAGCAGCCCCCAAGCAACAGGCTCCGCTGAAGCTTTCTTT.

The chain employs TRBV7-9 and TRBJ1-2; D unresolved. This CDR3 is 12 amino acids long. The germline V gene has CDR1 SEHNR and CDR2 FQNEAQ (reference sequence). V was clipped by 7 bases and J by 4 bases, with 10 bases between them. The CDR3 bases are TGTGCCAGCACGCGGCTCCCCTATGGCTACACCTTC. Translated: CASTRLPYGYTF.

This rearrangement joins TRBV6-4 to TRBJ1-2; unclear D gene. The CDR3 extends over 13 amino acids. The V end was cut by 4 bases, the J end by 5 bases, with 11 bases between. CDR1 MRHNA and CDR2 SNTAGT come from the germline V gene. The CDR3 DNA is TGTGCCAGCAGTGTCGAGGGAAGGTATGGCTACACCTTC. Protein product: CASSVEGRYGYTF.

This chain connects TRBV19 to TRBJ1-4; 8 bases agree with TRBD1. Germline-derived CDR1 and CDR2 are LNHDA and SQIVND (reference sequence). V was pared by 5 bases and J by 4 bases, with 12 bases of the junction left unmatched. The CDR3 extends over 17 amino acids. The CDR3 loop reads CASSASLTTGVNEKLFF. DNA for the CDR3: TGTGCCAGTAGTGCCTCCCTTACGACAGGGGTTAATGAAAAACTGTTTTTT.

The chain carries TRBV29-1 and TRBJ2-7; 9 bases line up with TRBD1. V was pared by 2 bases and J by 6 bases, with 2 bases of the junction left unmatched. This CDR3 is 12 amino acids long. CDR1 SQVTM and CDR2 ANQGSEA come from the germline V gene. CDR3 region: CSVEPDRGEQYF. The CDR3 DNA reads as TGCAGCGTTGAACCGGACAGGGGCGAGCAGTACTTC.

This clone showed up just a few times. The chain links TRBV6-6 to TRBJ1-2; 7 bases fit TRBD1. The CDR3 is 14 residues long. The germline gives CDR1 MNHNY, CDR2 SVGAGI (reference sequence). The junction had 11 bases not matched to a gene; V was cut back by 6 bases and J by 7 bases. This chain's CDR3 is CASRITGEGGGYTF. The CDR3 coding sequence is TGTGCCAGCAGGATTACAGGGGAAGGGGGTGGCTACACCTTC.

This chain connects TRBV6-5 to TRBJ1-4, with 8 bases identical to TRBD1. The CDR3 totals 14 residues. In germline, CDR1 is MNHEY, CDR2 SVGAGI. Trimming at V came to 6 bases and at J to 2 bases, leaving 2 bases not matched to a gene. CDR3 amino acids: CASRTGGTNEKLFF. The CDR3 DNA is TGTGCCAGCAGAACAGGGGGGACTAATGAAAAACTGTTTTTT.

The J gene is TRBJ1-6, the V gene TRBV13; D not resolved. The V end lost 0 bases, the J end lost 7 bases, and 4 bases lay between the germline ends. The CDR3 runs to 13 residues. CDR1 and CDR2 from the germline V gene are PRHDT and FYEKMQ (reference sequence). CDR3 in DNA: TGTGCCAGCAGCTTAGGACGGAATTCACCCCTCCACTTT. Its translation: CASSLGRNSPLHF.

The chain combines TRBV15 with TRBJ2-3; D perhaps matches TRBD2 (7 bases). Germline V gene data show CDR1 as LNHNV and CDR2 as YYDKDF (reference sequence). The CDR3 has 17 amino acids. V was cut by 0 bases and J by 2 bases, with 15 bases left in between. The CDR3, as DNA: TGTGCCACCAGCAGAGATCCTGGCGGGGGCCCCACAGATACGCAGTATTTT. Translated, it gives CATSRDPGGGPTDTQYF. The variable domain in full, with the rest retrieved from reference TRBV15 and TRBJ2-3, is DAMVIQNPRYQVTQFGKPVTLSCSQTLNHNVMYWYQQKSSQAPKLLFHYYDKDFNNEADTPDNFQSRRPNTSFCFLDIRSPGLGDTAMYLCATSRDPGGGPTDTQYFGPGTRLTVL.

This clone showed up just once. The V gene is TRBV7-9, the J gene TRBJ1-6; 9 bases are a match to TRBD1. Germline V gene lookup returns CDR1 SEHNR and CDR2 FQNEAQ (reference sequence). The ends lost 5 bases at V and 9 bases at J; junction bases unmatched: 11. There are 16 residues in the CDR3. The CDR3 protein is CASSRFPGQGVSPLHF. The CDR3 DNA sequence: TGTGCCAGCAGCCGTTTTCCGGGACAGGGAGTTTCACCCCTCCACTTT.

The chain carries TRBV7-6 and TRBJ2-3; TRBD2 matches 9 bases. Losses at the gene ends were 3 bases for V and 2 bases for J; bases not matched to a gene: 12. CDR1 is SGHVS, CDR2 FNYEAQ, per germline. CDR3 length: 18 amino acids. The CDR3 protein is CASSFSIPSGAITDTQYF. The CDR3 region has the DNA TGTGCCAGCAGCTTCAGCATTCCTAGCGGGGCAATCACAGATACGCAGTATTTT.

V gene TRBV30 combines with J gene TRBJ1-5; D remains ambiguous. CDR1 and CDR2 (germline): GTSNPN, SVGIG (reference sequence). Trimming stripped 0 bases from V and 3 bases from J, with 9 bases between. This CDR3 contains 14 residues. CDR3 coding DNA: TGTGCCTGGAGTGTTAACACGAACAATCAGCCCCAGCATTTT. It encodes CAWSVNTNNQPQHF.

This clone occurred a few times. J is TRBJ2-1 and V is TRBV13; D may be TRBD1 (5 bases). Germline CDR1 is PRHDT and CDR2 is FYEKMQ (reference sequence). The CDR3 has 19 amino acids. The V end was cut by 6 bases, the J end by 3 bases, with 27 bases between. CDR3 DNA sequence: TGTGCCAGCAGTTACGGCGCCCACCCTGGACAAGGCCTCTACAATGAGCAGTTCTTC. Translated: CASSYGAHPGQGLYNEQFF.

V gene TRBV5-1 combines with J gene TRBJ2-1; 9 bases line up with TRBD1. J lost 5 bases, V lost 2 bases, and 5 bases had no gene match. Germline CDR1 SGHRS, CDR2 YFSETQ. The CDR3 runs to 15 residues. The CDR3 sequence: CASSFAGTGNNEQFF. The CDR3 DNA reads as TGCGCCAGCAGCTTCGCCGGGACAGGGAACAATGAGCAGTTCTTC.

Note on this clone: Sequence at one end of the junction differs from germline and may be a read error. The chain carries TRBV9 and TRBJ1-1; D is perhaps TRBD1 (6 bases). Germline CDR1 is SGDLS and CDR2 is YYNGEE. CDR3 size: 13 residues. The CDR3 region has the DNA TGTGCCAGCAGCGTAGTCCCGGACAGCCTGGGGAACTTT. This sequence encodes CASSVVPDSLGNF.

The chain employs TRBV9 and TRBJ2-3; 10 nucleotides match TRBD2. With V trimmed by 0 bases and J by 0 bases, 1 base remained unmatched. This CDR3 spans 16 amino acids. Germline-derived CDR1 and CDR2 are SGDLS and YYNGEE. This chain's CDR3 is CASSVGSGGSTDTQYF. The CDR3 coding sequence is TGTGCCAGCAGCGTAGGTAGCGGGGGGAGCACAGATACGCAGTATTTT.

V is TRBV5-1 and J is TRBJ1-1; D remains unclear. The CDR3 is 15 amino acids. V shed 4 bases and J shed 0 bases, with 13 bases lying between them. The germline V gene has CDR1 SGHRS and CDR2 YFSETQ. The DNA for the CDR3 is TGCGCCAGCAGCCGTGGAGAGGGTATGAACACTGAAGCTTTCTTT. As protein: CASSRGEGMNTEAFF.

This chain links TRBV10-3 with TRBJ2-7; TRBD1 might be the D (5 bases). This CDR3 is 11 amino acids long. The germline V gene encodes CDR1 ENHRY and CDR2 SYGVKD. V was trimmed by 8 bases and J by 5 bases, leaving 10 bases between them. Written as DNA, the CDR3 is TGTGCCATCTCTTGGGGCGACGAGCAGTACTTC. Translating it yields CAISWGDEQYF.

This sequence joins TRBV18 and TRBJ1-2; no reliable D call. The CDR3 is 16 residues long. From germline, CDR1 is KGHSH and CDR2 LQKENI. V dropped 4 bases and J dropped 4 bases, with 19 bases sitting between them. The CDR3 DNA follows: TGTGCCAGCTCACTCTTGGCGGCAAATTCGGGCTATGGCTACACCTTC. As protein: CASSLLAANSGYGYTF. Full variable domain (outside the CDR3, taken from reference TRBV18 and TRBJ1-2): NAGVMQNPRHLVRRRGQEARLRCSPMKGHSHVYWYRQLPEEGLKFMVYLQKENIIDESGMPKERFSAEFPKEGPSILRIQQVVRGDSAAYFCASSLLAANSGYGYTFGSGTRLTVV.